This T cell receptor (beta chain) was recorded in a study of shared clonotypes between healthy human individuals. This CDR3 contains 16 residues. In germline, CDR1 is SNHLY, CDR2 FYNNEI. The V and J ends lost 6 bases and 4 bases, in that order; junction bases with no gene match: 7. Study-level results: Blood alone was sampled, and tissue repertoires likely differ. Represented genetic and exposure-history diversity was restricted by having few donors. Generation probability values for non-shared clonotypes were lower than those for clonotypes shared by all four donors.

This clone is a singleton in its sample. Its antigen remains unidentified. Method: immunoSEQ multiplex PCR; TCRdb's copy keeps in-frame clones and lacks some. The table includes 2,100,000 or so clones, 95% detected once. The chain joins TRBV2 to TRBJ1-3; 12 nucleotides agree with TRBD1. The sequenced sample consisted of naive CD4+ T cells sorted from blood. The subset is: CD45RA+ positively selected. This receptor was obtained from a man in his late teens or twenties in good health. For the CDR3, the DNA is TGTGCCAGCAGGGGGGACAGGGGGCTTGGCGGAAACACCATATATTTT. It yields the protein CASRGDRGLGGNTIYF.